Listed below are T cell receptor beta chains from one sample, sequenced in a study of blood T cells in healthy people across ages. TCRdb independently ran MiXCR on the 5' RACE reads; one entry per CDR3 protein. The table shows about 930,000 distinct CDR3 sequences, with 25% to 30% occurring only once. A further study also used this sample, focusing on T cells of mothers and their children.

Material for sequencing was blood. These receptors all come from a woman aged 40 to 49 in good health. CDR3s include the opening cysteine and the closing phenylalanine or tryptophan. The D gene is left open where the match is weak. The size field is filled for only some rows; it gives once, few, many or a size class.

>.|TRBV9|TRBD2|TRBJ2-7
TGTGCCAGTTCGATGGGGGGGTCAGAGGAGATCCAGTACTTC
CASSMGGSEEIQYF
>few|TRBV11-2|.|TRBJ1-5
TGTGCCAGCAGCTTGTCGCAGGGTGAATGGCCCCAGCATTTT
CASSLSQGEWPQHF
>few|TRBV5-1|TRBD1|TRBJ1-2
TGCGCCAGCCGGGGTGGACAGGGGAATGGCTACACCTTC
CASRGGQGNGYTF
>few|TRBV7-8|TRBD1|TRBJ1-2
TGTGCCAGCAGCCCTAGGACAGGGATTCATGGCTACACCTTC
CASSPRTGIHGYTF
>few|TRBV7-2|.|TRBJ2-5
TGTGCCAGCAGCTTAGTGGTGCGGGGCTTTCAAGAGACCCAGTACTTC
CASSLVVRGFQETQYF
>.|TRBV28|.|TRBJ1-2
TGTGCCAGCAGTTTTTACAGGGGCTACACCTTC
CASSFYRGYTF
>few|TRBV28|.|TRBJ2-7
TGTGCCAGCAGTCATGGGAAGATGGACGCCTACGAGCAGTACTTC
CASSHGKMDAYEQYF
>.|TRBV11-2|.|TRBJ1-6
TGTGCCAGCAGCTTAGAAGGGAGAGAACGCTCACCCCTCCACTTT
CASSLEGRERSPLHF
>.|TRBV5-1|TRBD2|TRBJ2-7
TGCGCCAGCAGCTTGGCCCTTGGGGGGGGGGTAAACGAGCAGTACTTC
CASSLALGGGVNEQYF
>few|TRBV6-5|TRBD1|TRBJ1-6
TGTGCCAGCAGTTACCGGGGACAGGGGAATTCACCCCTCCACTTT
CASSYRGQGNSPLHF
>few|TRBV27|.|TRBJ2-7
TGTGCCAGCAGTTTAAAGGGTCTGGGCTACGAGCAGTACTTC
CASSLKGLGYEQYF
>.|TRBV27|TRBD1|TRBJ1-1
TGTGCCAGCAGTCGGACAGGGATAGGGAGAGAAGCTTTCTTT
CASSRTGIGREAFF
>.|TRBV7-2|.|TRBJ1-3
TGTGCCAGCAGCTTAGCGTCACGCCGCTCTGGAAACACCATATATTTT
CASSLASRRSGNTIYF
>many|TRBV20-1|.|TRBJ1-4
TGCAGTGCTAGAAGGCCAACTAATGAAAAACTGTTTTTT
CSARRPTNEKLFF
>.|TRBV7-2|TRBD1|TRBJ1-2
TGTGCCAGCAGCCTAGGGACAGGATATAGTTTGGGTGGCTACACCTTC
CASSLGTGYSLGGYTF
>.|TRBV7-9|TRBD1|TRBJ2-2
TGTGCCAGCAGCTCGTACAGGGGAACCGGGGAGCTGTTTTTT
CASSSYRGTGELFF
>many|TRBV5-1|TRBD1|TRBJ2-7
TGCGCCAGCAGCTTGAGCGTGAGACAGGGGGCTTTCTACGAGCAGTACTTC
CASSLSVRQGAFYEQYF
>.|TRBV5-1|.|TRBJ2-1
TGCGCCAGCAGTCCTCTCGGAAGGGGGATCGAGCAGTTCTTC
CASSPLGRGIEQFF
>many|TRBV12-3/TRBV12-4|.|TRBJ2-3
TGTGCCAGCAGCCCGGGACTTTACACAGATACGCAGTATTTT
CASSPGLYTDTQYF
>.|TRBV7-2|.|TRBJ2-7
TGTGCCAGCAGCCGCAGACGGGACACCGCCTACGAGCAGTACTTC
CASSRRRDTAYEQYF
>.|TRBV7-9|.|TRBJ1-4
TGTGCCAGCAGCTCCGCCGGGGGGCCGAATGAAAAACTGTTTTTT
CASSSAGGPNEKLFF
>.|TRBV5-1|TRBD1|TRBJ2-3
TGCGCCAGCAGCCCGCAGACAGGGAGCACAGATACGCAGGATTTT
CASSPQTGSTDTQDF
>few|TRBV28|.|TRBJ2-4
TGTGCCAGCATGCGGGGCTCACGGGAGCAGTACTTC
CASMRGSREQYF
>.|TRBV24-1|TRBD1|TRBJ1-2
TGTGCCACCAGGGGACAGGGGATGACTGGCTACACCTTC
CATRGQGMTGYTF
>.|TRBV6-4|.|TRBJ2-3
TGTGCCAGCAGTGACACTTCTAGCACAGATACGCAGTATTTT
CASSDTSSTDTQYF
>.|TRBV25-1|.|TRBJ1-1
TGTGCCAGCAGTGAAACGGGATCCTATGAGACTGAAGCTTTCTTT
CASSETGSYETEAFF
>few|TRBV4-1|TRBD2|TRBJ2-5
TGCGCCAGCAGCCTAGGACTAGCGGGGGGCCCCGGGACCCAGTACTTC
CASSLGLAGGPGTQYF
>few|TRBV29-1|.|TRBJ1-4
TGCAGCGTTGTTGAAAAACTGTTTTTT
CSVVEKLFF
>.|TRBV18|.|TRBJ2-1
TGTGCCAGCTCCCGACAGGGAGCGGGCAATGAGCAGTTCTTC
CASSRQGAGNEQFF
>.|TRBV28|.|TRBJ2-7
TGTGCCAGCAGTCACCTGGCACTAGGGGTCTACGAGCAGTACTTC
CASSHLALGVYEQYF
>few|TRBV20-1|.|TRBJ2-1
TGCAGTGCGCGGCGCGCGGGGTCCCCCTACAATGAGCAGTTCTTC
CSARRAGSPYNEQFF
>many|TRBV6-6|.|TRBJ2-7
TGTGCCAGCAGTTACCACCGGACCTTGACCTACGAGCAGTACTTC
CASSYHRTLTYEQYF
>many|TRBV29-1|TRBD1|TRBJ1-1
TGCAGCGGCAAGGACAGGGATGCTTTCTTT
CSGKDRDAFF
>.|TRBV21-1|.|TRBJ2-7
TGTGCCAGCACCAAAAATGTCAGGGGCCGCGAGCAGTACTTC
CASTKNVRGREQYF
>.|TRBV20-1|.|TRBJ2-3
TGCAGTGCTAGAGTGGTCCCAACGGATACGCAGTATTTT
CSARVVPTDTQYF
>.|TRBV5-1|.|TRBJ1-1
TGCGCCAGCAGCTTCGACCTAGAGGGAGGTACTGAAGCTTTCTTT
CASSFDLEGGTEAFF
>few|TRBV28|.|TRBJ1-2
TGTGCCAGCAGTTTAAGGGACCTAGCATATGGCTACACCTTC
CASSLRDLAYGYTF
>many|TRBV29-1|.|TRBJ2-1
TGCAGCGCCGTAAAGACCCTAGCGTACAATGAGCAGTTCTTC
CSAVKTLAYNEQFF
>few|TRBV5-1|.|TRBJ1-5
TGCGCCAGCAGCTGGAGTCGCCCGTTCCTTCAGCCCCAGCATTTT
CASSWSRPFLQPQHF
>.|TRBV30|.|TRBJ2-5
TGTGCCTGGAGTGTAAGGCCTACGGAGACCCAGTACTTC
CAWSVRPTETQYF
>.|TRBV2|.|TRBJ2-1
TGTGCCGAGGGGGGCATAATCTACAATGAGCAGTTCTTC
CAEGGIIYNEQFF
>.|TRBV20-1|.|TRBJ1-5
TGCAGTGCTAGAGGCGGTCAGGGAGAGGGTCAGCCCCAGCATTTT
CSARGGQGEGQPQHF
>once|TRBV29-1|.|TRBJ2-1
TGCAGCGATGGACAGTTTAATGGGCAGTTCTTC
CSDGQFNGQFF
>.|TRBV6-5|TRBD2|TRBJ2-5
TGTGCCAGCAGTTATGGCGGGGGTTCGGTAGAGACCCAGTACTTC
CASSYGGGSVETQYF
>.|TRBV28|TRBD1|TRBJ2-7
TGTGCCGCGATGGCCGGGACAGGGTTCAACGAGCAGTACTTC
CAAMAGTGFNEQYF
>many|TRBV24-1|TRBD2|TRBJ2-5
TGTGCCACCGGGAATAGCGGGGGACCGGAGGAGACCCAGTACTTC
CATGNSGGPEETQYF
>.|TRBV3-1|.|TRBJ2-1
TGTGCCAGCAGCCAAGGGCCCGGGGGGCCGCAGTTCTTC
CASSQGPGGPQFF
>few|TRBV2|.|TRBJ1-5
TGTGCCAGCAGTGGAGGGGGGGCGAAATATCAGCCCCAGCATTTT
CASSGGGAKYQPQHF
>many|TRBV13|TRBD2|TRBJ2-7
TGTGCCAGCAGCGCACAGGGACTAGCGGACTACGAGCAGTACTTC
CASSAQGLADYEQYF
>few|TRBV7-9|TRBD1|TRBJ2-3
TGTGCCAGCAGCTATTGGGACAGGGCCCGACCAGATACGCAGTATTTT
CASSYWDRARPDTQYF